The 3 T cell receptor beta chains below all came from one sample that was sequenced in a study of blood T cell repertoires in COVID-19 (dated by TCRdb to about 2020). Libraries came from the immunoSEQ multiplex PCR assay. TCRdb carries this immuneACCESS record with in-frame sequences only. Its versions omit some clonotypes, under half of them owing to an unresolved V gene in the studies checked, with the rest unexplained. The sample records 200,000 to 300,000 clones, approximately 86% of which are singletons. The ten largest make up less than 4% of the sample. Sequencing was done on a sample of peripheral blood. The receptors stem from a woman in her 30s who had recovered from COVID-19.

The V and J genes are TRBV6-2 or TRBV6-3 and TRBJ2-7, with D possibly matching TRBD2 (6 bases). This CDR3 comprises 17 residues. V lost 0 bases and J lost 3, with 18 bases in between. In germline, CDR1 is MNHEY, CDR2 SVGEGT. The CDR3 DNA reads as TGTGCCAGCAGTTACTCGAGTCCTAGGACGGGGGTCTACGAGCAGTACTTC. This gives the protein CASSYSSPRTGVYEQYF.

The J gene is TRBJ1-2, the V gene TRBV7-2; D might be TRBD1 (6 bases). CDR3 length: 17 amino acids. Looked up from germline, CDR1 is SGHTA and CDR2 is FQGNSA. V was cut by 5 bases and J by 2 bases, with 21 bases left in between. This CDR3 reads CASSKRDTDTRNYGYTF. The CDR3, as DNA: TGTGCCAGCAGCAAGCGGGACACGGACACTAGGAACTATGGCTACACCTTC.

This chain's CDR3 is CASSLGVAGSQETQYF. Here the CDR3 DNA reads TGTGCCAGCAGCTTGGGGGTAGCGGGGTCCCAAGAGACCCAGTACTTC. The chain carries TRBV11-2 and TRBJ2-5; 8 nucleotides agree with TRBD2. With 3 bases clipped from V and 1 base from J, the junction kept 7 bases outside the gene matches. Germline assignment: CDR1 SGHAT and CDR2 FQNNGV. The CDR3 covers 16 residues.